Described below is a single T cell receptor (beta chain) sequence and its context. Its recognized antigen is unknown. No base-level quality is on record; no much larger clone is a single base apart. Read against the paper, the sample's time point label means: cells obtained before transplantation from donor or recipient. CD3+CD4+ and CD3+CD8+ populations were FACS-sorted from unstimulated pre-transplant donor and recipient cells taken from spleen or lymph nodes. This specimen comes from a study of graft-versus-host responses after intestinal transplantation (dated by TCRdb to the early 2020s). As for the study more broadly: The transplants that recipients received were multivisceral, liver-intestinal, or isolated intestinal. Every recipient was given anti-thymocyte globulin induction, followed by 2 to 4 years of maintenance tacrolimus and steroids. Graft-versus-host and host-versus-graft alloreactive T cell clones were tracked in the graft, circulation and bone marrow after intestinal transplantation using bulk TCR-beta CDR3 sequencing. To identify alloreactive clones, pre-transplant mixed lymphocyte reaction products were sequenced and then compared with unstimulated pre-transplant donor and recipient T cells. Of the approximately 24 intestinal transplant recipients enrolled in the cohort, one of whom was a retransplant, 3 patients without pretransplant specimens were excluded. Donor T cell macrochimerism was defined as a peak of at least 4% donor T cells among recipient peripheral blood mononuclear cells. Samples from three later patients were sequenced in-house on an Illumina MiSeq with MiXCR processing rather than by the commercial service. General conclusions and limits of the study: The relatively low number and heterogeneity of intestinal transplant patients limited the conclusions. GvH clones turned up in recipient bone marrow, with some appearing earlier in ileal mucosa or blood, a pattern consistent with an intestinal mucosal origin. Early after transplant, peak levels of circulating GvH clones were found to be associated with declines in HvG clones. In the allografts of patients with donor T cell macrochimerism, GvH to HvG T cell clonal ratios were high.

From the cysteine up to the phenylalanine, the CDR3 has a length of 13 residues. Solely the CDR3 DNA is kept, with 39 bases framed from the first base. CDR1 and CDR2 (SSHAT, FNYEAQ) derive from the germline V gene (reference sequence). At the junction V is shortened by 1 base and J by 1 base, with 4 bases in between. Library construction relied on the immunoSEQ multiplex PCR assay. For most patients, genomic DNA was isolated using the Qiagen DNeasy Blood and Tissue Kit and was shipped frozen to Adaptive Biotechnologies for TCR sequencing. For most patients, genomic DNA was subjected to high-throughput TCR-beta CDR3 sequencing by Adaptive Biotechnologies. Per the authors' processing: Adaptive's ImmunoSEQ software was the source of the TCR sequencing data for approximately 18 patients, while a few other patients were processed with MiXCR and VDJtools. CD4 versus CD8 sorting errors were corrected by removing sequences found in both subsets at a frequency ratio below 5:1. CDR3 nucleotide sequences shared between donor and recipient were removed because their origin could not be assigned. Alloreactive clones required at least 2-fold expansion over unstimulated cells and minimum CFSE-low frequency of 0.002% (template counts) or 0.001% (read counts). Mappable clones were those detected in sequenced pre-transplant spleen, lymph node, or MLR CFSE-low populations of the donor or recipient. The cumulative frequency of alloreactive clones was calculated as a percentage of all sequences, weighted by copy number. TCRdb holds this immuneACCESS table with in-frame rearrangements only. Some clones are missing; in checked studies, unresolved V genes explain under half, and the rest has no known cause. That table is the source of V, J and clone size, and D and trimming were worked out from the DNA. This sample comprises about 85,000 clones, 91% of them detected only once. The ten largest account for 7.6% of the sample.

The source material was unstimulated CD8+ T cells sorted from spleen or lymph node cells, sampled before transplant. The chain joins TRBV7-7 to TRBJ1-1, with an unclear D gene assignment. The clonotype was recovered from a human donor who was the organ donor for an intestinal transplant. For the CDR3, the sequence is CASSLGENTEAFF. The DNA reads TGTGCCAGCAGCTTAGGAGAGAACACTGAAGCTTTCTTT.